This T cell receptor (beta chain) came from a study of T cells after yellow fever vaccination. Regarding the study as a whole: Most primary-vaccination clones recurred post-booster (more than 95% CD4, roughly 91% CD8).

There are 11 residues in the CDR3. Trimming shortened V by 4 bases and J by 8 bases, and 6 bases separated the two germline ends. Germline V gene sequence: CDR1 SGHTA, CDR2 FQGNSA. This clonotype showed up many times. Its antigen remains unknown. TCRdb fed the 5' RACE reads into MiXCR, producing one record per CDR3 protein. The sample consists of about 220,000 distinct CDR3 sequences, approximately 6.7% of them appearing once. This material consisted of CD4+ T cells sorted from PBMCs, taken on the day of the yellow fever booster vaccination. The chain uses TRBV7-2 and TRBJ2-1, with unresolved D. The receptor comes from a man younger than 45 who received the YFV17D yellow fever vaccine. The CDR3 reads CASSSADEQFF. Here the CDR3 DNA reads TGTGCCAGCAGCTCAGCAGATGAGCAGTTCTTC.